This T cell receptor (beta chain) was identified in a study of cytomegalovirus exposure and HLA in healthy donors. Whole-study findings and limits: The likely explanation for a cluster of highly shared sequence variants was sequencing artifact.

Germline V gene data show CDR1 as SNHLY and CDR2 as FYNNEI. The CDR3 is 15 amino acids. Regarding this clone: Antigen specificity is unknown. At one end, the junction sequence differs from germline, possibly due to a read error.

A multiplex PCR was run with 60 Vbeta primers and 13 Jbeta primers. Assay: immunoSEQ multiplex PCR; the TCRdb copy retains only in-frame clones and omits some. The sample yields about 170,000 clones, roughly 80% seen once. The rearrangement links TRBV2 to TRBJ2-7; D possibly corresponds to TRBD1 (6 bases). The receptor was derived from a boy younger than 10 in good health and CMV-seronegative. Sequenced input: PBMCs. Written as DNA, the CDR3 is TGTGCCAGCAGAGAAGGGGGTCAGGGTGGGTACGAGCAGTACTTC. Its translation: CASREGGQGGYEQYF.